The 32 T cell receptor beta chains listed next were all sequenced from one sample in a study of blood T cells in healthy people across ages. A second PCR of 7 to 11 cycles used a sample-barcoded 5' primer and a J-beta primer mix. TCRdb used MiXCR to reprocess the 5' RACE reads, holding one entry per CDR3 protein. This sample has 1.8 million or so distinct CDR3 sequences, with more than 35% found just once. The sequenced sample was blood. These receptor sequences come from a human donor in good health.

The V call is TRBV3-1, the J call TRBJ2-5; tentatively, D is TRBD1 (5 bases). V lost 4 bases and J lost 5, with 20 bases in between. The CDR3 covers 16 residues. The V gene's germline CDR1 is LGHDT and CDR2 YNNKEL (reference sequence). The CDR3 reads CASSPYPGLPGETQYF. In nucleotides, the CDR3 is TGTGCCAGCAGCCCCTACCCGGGCCTCCCAGGGGAGACCCAGTACTTC.

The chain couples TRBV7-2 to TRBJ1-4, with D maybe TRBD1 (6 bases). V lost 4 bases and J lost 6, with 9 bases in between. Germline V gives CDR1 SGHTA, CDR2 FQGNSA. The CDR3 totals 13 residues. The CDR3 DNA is TGTGCCAGCAGCTCACAGGGATATGAAAAACTGTTTTTT. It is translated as CASSSQGYEKLFF. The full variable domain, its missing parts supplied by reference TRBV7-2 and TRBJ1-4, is GAGVSQSPSNKVTEKGKDVELRCDPISGHTALYWYRQSLGQGLEFLIYFQGNSAPDKSGLPSDRFSAERTGGSVSTLTIQRTQQEDSAVYLCASSSQGYEKLFFGSGTQLSVL.

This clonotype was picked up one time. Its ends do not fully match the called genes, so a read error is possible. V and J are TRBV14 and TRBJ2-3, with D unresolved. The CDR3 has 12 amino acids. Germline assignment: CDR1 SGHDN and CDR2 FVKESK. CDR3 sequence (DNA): TGTGCCAGCGGCCAAGGAGAAGATACGCAGTATTTT. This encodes CASGQGEDTQYF. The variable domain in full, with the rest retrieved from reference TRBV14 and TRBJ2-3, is EAGVTQFPSHSVIEKGQTVTLRCDPISGHDNLYWYRRVMGKEIKFLLHFVKESKQDESGMPNNRFLAERTGGTYSTLKVQPAELEDSGVYFCASGQGEDTQYFGPGTRLTVL.

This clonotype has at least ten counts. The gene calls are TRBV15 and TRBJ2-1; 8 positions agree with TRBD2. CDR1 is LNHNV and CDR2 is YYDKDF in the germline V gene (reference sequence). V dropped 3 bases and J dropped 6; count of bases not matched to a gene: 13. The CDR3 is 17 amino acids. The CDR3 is CATSSRWLSGGRNEQFF. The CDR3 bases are TGTGCCACCAGCAGTCGGTGGTTGAGCGGGGGTCGCAATGAGCAGTTCTTC. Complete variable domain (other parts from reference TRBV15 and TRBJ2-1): DAMVIQNPRYQVTQFGKPVTLSCSQTLNHNVMYWYQQKSSQAPKLLFHYYDKDFNNEADTPDNFQSRRPNTSFCFLDIRSPGLGDTAMYLCATSSRWLSGGRNEQFFGPGTRLTVL.

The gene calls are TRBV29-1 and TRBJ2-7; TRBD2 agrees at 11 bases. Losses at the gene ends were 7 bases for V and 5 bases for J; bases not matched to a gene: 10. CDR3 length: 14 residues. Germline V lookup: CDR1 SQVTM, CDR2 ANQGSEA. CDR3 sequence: CSGKLAGVSDEQYF. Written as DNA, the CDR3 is TGCAGCGGTAAACTAGCGGGGGTCTCGGACGAGCAGTACTTC.

In nucleotides, the CDR3 is TGCGCCAGCAGCTCGGTGGACAGGGACAGTTCCTACGAGCAGTACTTC. It yields the protein CASSSVDRDSSYEQYF. The rearrangement links TRBV5-1 to TRBJ2-7; 8 bases are shared with TRBD1. The CDR3 contains 16 residues. Germline trimming cut 3 bases from V and 1 base from J; bases unmatched to any gene: 9. Germline V CDR1 and CDR2: SGHRS, YFSETQ. Full variable domain (outside the CDR3, taken from reference TRBV5-1 and TRBJ2-7): KAGVTQTPRYLIKTRGQQVTLSCSPISGHRSVSWYQQTPGQGLQFLFEYFSETQRNKGNFPGRFSGRQFSNSRSEMNVSTLELGDSALYLCASSSVDRDSSYEQYFGPGTRLTVT.

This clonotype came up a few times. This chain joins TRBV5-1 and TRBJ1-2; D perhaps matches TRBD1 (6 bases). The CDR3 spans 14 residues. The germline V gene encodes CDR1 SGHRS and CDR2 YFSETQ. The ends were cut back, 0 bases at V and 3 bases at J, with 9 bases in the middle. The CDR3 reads CASSLEPGDYGYTF. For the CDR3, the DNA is TGCGCCAGCAGCTTGGAGCCAGGGGACTATGGCTACACCTTC.

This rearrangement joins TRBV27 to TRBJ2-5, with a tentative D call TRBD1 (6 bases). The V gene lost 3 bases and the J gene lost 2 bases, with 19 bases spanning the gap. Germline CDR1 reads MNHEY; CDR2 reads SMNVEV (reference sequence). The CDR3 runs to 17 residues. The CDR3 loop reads CASSFLFETGKQETQYF. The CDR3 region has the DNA TGTGCCAGCAGTTTTCTATTTGAGACAGGAAAACAAGAGACCCAGTACTTC.

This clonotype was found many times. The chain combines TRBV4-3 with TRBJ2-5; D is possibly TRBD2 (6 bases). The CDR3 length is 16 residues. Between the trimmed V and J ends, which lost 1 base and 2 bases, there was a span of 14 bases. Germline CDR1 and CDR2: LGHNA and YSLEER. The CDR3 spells CASSQGRGWDQETQYF. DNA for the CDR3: TGCGCCAGCAGCCAAGGGCGGGGATGGGATCAAGAGACCCAGTACTTC.

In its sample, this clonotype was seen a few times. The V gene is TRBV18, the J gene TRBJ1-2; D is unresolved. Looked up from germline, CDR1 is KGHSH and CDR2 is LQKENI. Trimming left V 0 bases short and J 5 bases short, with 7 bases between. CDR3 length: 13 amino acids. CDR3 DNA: TGTGCCAGCTCACCACCGGAAAGTTATGGCTACACCTTC. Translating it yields CASSPPESYGYTF.

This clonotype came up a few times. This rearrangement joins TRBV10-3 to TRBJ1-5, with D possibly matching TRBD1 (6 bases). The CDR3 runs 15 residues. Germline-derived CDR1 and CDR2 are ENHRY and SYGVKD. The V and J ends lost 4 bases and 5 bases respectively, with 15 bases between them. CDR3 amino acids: CAISGTGIIDQPQHF. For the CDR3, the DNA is TGTGCCATCAGTGGCACAGGGATCATAGATCAGCCCCAGCATTTT.

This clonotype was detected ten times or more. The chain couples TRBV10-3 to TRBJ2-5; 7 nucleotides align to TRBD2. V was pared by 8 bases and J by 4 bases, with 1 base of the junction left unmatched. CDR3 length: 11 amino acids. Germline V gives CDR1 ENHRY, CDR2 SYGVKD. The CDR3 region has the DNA TGTGCCATCGGGGAGGGAGAGACCCAGTACTTC. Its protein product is CAIGEGETQYF.

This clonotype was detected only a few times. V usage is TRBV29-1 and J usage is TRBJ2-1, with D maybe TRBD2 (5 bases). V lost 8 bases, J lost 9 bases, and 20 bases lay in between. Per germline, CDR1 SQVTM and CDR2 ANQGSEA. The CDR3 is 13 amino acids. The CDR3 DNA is TGCAGCCTAACCCGGTGGGGAGAGAGTGAGCAGTTCTTC. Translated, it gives CSLTRWGESEQFF.

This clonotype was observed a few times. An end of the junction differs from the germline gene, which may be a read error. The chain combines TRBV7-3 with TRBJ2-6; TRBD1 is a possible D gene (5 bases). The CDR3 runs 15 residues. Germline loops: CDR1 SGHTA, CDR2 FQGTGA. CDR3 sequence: CASSPDSSGATVLTF. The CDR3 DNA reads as TGTGCCAGCAGCCCTGACAGCTCTGGGGCCACCGTCCTGACTTTC.

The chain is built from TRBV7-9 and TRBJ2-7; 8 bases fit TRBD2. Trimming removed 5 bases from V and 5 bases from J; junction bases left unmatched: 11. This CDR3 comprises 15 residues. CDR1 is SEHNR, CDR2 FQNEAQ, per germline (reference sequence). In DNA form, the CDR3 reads TGTGCCAGCAGCCGAACCGAGACTAGCGTCGACGAGCAGTACTTC. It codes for CASSRTETSVDEQYF.

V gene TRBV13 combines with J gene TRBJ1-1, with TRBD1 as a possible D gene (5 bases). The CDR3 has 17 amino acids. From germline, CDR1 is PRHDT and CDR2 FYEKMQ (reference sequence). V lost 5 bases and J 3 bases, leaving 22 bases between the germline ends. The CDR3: CASSPTVGGQGYTEAFF. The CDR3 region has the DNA TGTGCCAGCAGCCCGACCGTTGGGGGTCAGGGTTACACTGAAGCTTTCTTT. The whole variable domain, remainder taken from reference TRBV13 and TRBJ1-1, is AAGVIQSPRHLIKEKRETATLKCYPIPRHDTVYWYQQGPGQDPQFLISFYEKMQSDKGSIPDRFSAQQFSDYHSELNMSSLELGDSALYFCASSPTVGGQGYTEAFFGQGTRLTVV.

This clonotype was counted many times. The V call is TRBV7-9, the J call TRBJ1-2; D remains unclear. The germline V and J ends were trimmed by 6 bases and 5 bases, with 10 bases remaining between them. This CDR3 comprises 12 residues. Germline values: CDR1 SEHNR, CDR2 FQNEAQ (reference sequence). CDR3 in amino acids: CASSFMDYGYTF. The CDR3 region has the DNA TGTGCCAGCAGTTTTATGGATTATGGCTACACCTTC.

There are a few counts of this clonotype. CDR3 coding DNA: TGCAGTGCTAGAGATTGGCTAGCGGAGACCTACGAGCAGTACTTC. Translating gives CSARDWLAETYEQYF. The chain uses TRBV20-1 and TRBJ2-7; 7 bases are shared with TRBD2. CDR3 length: 15 amino acids. Germline V gene lookup returns CDR1 DFQATT and CDR2 SNEGSKA (reference sequence). Unmatched junction bases numbered 7, after V lost 0 bases and J lost 2 bases.

CDR3 region: CASSPRDKVDGYTF. CDR3 sequence (DNA): TGTGCCAGCTCACCAAGGGACAAGGTGGATGGCTACACCTTC. The genes are TRBV18 and TRBJ1-2; D might be TRBD1 (6 bases). Trimming removed 2 bases from V and 6 bases from J, with 13 bases in between. The CDR3 covers 14 residues. Germline V gene lookup returns CDR1 KGHSH and CDR2 LQKENI.

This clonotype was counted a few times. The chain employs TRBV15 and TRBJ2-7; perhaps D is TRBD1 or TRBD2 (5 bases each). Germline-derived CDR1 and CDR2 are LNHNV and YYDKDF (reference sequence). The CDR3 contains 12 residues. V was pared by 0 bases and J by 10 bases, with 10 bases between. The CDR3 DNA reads TGTGCCACCAGCAGAGAGATCGGGGCCCAGTACTTC. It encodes CATSREIGAQYF.

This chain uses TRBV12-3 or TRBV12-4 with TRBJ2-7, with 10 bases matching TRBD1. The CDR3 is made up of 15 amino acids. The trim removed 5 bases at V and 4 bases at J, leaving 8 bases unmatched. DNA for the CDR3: TGTGCCAGCAGTCATGACAGGGGGCGACCATACGAGCAGTACTTC. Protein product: CASSHDRGRPYEQYF.

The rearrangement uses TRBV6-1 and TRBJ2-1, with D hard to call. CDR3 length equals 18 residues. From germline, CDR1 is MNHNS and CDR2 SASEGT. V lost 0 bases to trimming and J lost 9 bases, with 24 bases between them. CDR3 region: CASSEAPKGYVRSGEQFF. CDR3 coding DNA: TGTGCCAGCAGTGAAGCGCCGAAGGGTTATGTCCGATCGGGTGAGCAGTTCTTC.

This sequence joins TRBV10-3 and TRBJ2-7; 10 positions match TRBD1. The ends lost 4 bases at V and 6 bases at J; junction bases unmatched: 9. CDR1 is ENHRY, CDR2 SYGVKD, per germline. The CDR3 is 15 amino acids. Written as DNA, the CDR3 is TGTGCCATCAGTGCGACGGGACAGGGGACGGGCGAGCAGTACTTC. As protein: CAISATGQGTGEQYF.

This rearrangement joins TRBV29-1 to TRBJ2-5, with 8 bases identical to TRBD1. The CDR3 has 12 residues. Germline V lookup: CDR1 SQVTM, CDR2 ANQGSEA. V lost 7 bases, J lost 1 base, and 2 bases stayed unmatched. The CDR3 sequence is CSAQGAQETQYF. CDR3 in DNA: TGCAGCGCTCAGGGGGCCCAAGAGACCCAGTACTTC.

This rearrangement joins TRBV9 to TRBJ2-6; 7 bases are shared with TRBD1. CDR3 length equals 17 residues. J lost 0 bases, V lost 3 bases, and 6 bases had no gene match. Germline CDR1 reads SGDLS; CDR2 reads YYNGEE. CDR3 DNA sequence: TGTGCCAGCAGCGGTGGGACAGCTAGCTCTGGGGCCAACGTCCTGACTTTC. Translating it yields CASSGGTASSGANVLTF.

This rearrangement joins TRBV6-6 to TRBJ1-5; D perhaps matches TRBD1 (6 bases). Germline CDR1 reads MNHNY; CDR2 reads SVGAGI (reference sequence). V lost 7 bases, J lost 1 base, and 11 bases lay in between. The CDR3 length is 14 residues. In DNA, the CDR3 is TGTGCCAGCATGGGGGGCGCGAGCAATCAGCCCCAGCATTTT. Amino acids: CASMGGASNQPQHF.

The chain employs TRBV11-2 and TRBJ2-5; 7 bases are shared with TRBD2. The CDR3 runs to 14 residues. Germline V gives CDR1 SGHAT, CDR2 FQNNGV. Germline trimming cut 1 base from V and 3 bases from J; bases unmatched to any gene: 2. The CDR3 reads CASSLAGLKETQYF. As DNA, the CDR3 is TGTGCCAGCAGCTTAGCGGGACTAAAAGAGACCCAGTACTTC.

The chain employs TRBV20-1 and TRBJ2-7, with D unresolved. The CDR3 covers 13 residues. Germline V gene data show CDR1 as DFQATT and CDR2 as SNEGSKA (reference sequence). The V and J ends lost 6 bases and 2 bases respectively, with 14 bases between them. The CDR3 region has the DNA TGCAGTGCGGCCCGGCAGCCCACCTACGAGCAGTACTTC. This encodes CSAARQPTYEQYF.

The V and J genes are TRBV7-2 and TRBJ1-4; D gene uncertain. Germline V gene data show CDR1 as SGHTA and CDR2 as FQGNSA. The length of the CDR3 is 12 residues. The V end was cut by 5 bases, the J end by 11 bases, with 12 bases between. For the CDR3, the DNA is TGTGCCAGCAGCGCCTATAGTAGGAAACTGTTTTTT. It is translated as CASSAYSRKLFF.

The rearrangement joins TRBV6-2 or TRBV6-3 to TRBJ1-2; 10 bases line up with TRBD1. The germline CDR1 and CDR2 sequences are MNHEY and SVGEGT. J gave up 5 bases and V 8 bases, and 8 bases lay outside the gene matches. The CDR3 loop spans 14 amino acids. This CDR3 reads CASEMPGQGYGYTF. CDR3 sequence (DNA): TGTGCCAGCGAGATGCCGGGACAGGGGTATGGCTACACCTTC.

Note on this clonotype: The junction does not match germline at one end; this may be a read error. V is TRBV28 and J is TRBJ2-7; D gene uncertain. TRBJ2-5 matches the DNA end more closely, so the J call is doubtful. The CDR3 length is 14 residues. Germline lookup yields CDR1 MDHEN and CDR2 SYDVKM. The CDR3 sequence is CASSTPTNQETQYF. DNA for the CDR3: TGTGCCAGCAGTACTCCGACCAACCAGGAGACCCAGTACTTC.

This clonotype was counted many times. The chain's CDR3 is CASSSPPGGRGVADTQYF. CDR3 nucleotide sequence: TGTGCCAGCAGCTCCCCCCCGGGGGGCCGTGGAGTCGCAGATACGCAGTATTTT. The genes are TRBV7-3 and TRBJ2-3; weak D call: TRBD2 (7 bases). The germline V gene encodes CDR1 SGHTA and CDR2 FQGTGA. Trimming took 4 bases from V and 4 from J, leaving 24 bases between them. This CDR3 comprises 18 residues.